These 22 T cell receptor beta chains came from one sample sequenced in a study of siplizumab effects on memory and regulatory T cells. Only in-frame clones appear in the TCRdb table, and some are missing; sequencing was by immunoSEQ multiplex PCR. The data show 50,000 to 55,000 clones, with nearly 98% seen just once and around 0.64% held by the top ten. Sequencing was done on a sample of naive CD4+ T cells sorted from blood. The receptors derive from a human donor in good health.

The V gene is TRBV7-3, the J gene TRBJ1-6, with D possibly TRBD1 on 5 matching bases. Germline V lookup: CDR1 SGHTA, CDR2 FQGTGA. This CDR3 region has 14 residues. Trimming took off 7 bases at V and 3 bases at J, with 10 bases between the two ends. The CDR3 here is CASIEDSYNSPLHF. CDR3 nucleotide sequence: TGTGCCAGCATCGAAGACAGCTATAATTCACCCCTCCACTTT.

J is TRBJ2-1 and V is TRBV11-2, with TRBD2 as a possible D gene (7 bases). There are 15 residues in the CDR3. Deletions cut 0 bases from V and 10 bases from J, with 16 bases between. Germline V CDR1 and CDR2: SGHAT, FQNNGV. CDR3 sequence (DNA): TGTGCCAGCAGCTTAGATCCCGGGGGGCAAGAGGAGCAGTTCTTC. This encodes CASSLDPGGQEEQFF. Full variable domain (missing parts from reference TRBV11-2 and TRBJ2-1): EAGVAQSPRYKIIEKRQSVAFWCNPISGHATLYWYQQILGQGPKLLIQFQNNGVVDDSQLPKDRFSAERLKGVDSTLKIQPAKLEDSAVYLCASSLDPGGQEEQFFGPGTRLTVL.

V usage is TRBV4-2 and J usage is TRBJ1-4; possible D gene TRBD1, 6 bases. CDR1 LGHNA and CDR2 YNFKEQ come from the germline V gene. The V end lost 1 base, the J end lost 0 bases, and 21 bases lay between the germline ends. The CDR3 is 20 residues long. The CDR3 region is CASSQGGSGERLATNEKLFF. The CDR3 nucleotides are TGTGCCAGCAGCCAAGGAGGGTCAGGGGAAAGACTTGCAACTAATGAAAAACTGTTTTTT.

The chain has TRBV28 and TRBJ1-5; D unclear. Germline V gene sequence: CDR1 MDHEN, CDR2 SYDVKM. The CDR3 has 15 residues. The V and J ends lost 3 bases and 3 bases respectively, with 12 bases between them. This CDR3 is CASSFSGRPNQPQHF. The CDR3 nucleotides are TGTGCCAGCAGTTTTTCGGGCAGGCCCAATCAGCCCCAGCATTTT.

As DNA, the CDR3 is TGTGCCAGCAGTGTCGGCAGGGCGGGAGATACGCAGTATTTT. Amino acid sequence: CASSVGRAGDTQYF. J is TRBJ2-3 and V is TRBV2, with D perhaps given as TRBD1 or TRBD2 (5 bases each). The CDR3 extends over 14 amino acids. Per germline, CDR1 SNHLY and CDR2 FYNNEI. V lost 4 bases and J 5 bases, leaving 13 bases between the germline ends. The full variable domain, with the rest looked up from reference TRBV2 and TRBJ2-3, is EPEVTQTPSHQVTQMGQEVILRCVPISNHLYFYWYRQILGQKVEFLVSFYNNEISEKSEIFDDQFSVERPDGSNFTLKIRSTKLEDSAMYFCASSVGRAGDTQYFGPGTRLTVL.

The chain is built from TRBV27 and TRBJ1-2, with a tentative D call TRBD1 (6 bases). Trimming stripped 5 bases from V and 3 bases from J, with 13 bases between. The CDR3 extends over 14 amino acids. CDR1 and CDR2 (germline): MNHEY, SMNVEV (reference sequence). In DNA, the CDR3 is TGTGCCAGCAGTCGCGTGACAGGCGACTATGGCTACACCTTC. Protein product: CASSRVTGDYGYTF.

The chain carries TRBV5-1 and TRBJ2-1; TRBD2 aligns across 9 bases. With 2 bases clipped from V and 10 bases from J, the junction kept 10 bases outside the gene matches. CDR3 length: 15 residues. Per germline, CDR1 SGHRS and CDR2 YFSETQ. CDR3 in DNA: TGCGCCAGCAGCTTTGGGGCTAGCGGGATGAGCGAGCAGTTCTTC. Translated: CASSFGASGMSEQFF.

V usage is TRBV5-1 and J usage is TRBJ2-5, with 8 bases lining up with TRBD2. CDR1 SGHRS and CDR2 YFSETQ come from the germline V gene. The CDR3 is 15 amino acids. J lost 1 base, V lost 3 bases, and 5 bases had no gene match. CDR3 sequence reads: CASSSPTSGQETQYF. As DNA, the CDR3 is TGCGCCAGCAGCTCACCTACTAGCGGCCAAGAGACCCAGTACTTC.

The chain's CDR3 is CASSSLALEAKNIQYF. The CDR3 coding sequence is TGTGCCAGCAGCTCCCTGGCGTTGGAGGCCAAAAACATTCAGTACTTC. This chain uses TRBV7-9 with TRBJ2-4; D remains ambiguous. CDR3 size: 16 residues. V was trimmed by 4 bases and J by 1 base, leaving 14 bases between them. CDR1 is SEHNR and CDR2 is FQNEAQ in the germline V gene (reference sequence).

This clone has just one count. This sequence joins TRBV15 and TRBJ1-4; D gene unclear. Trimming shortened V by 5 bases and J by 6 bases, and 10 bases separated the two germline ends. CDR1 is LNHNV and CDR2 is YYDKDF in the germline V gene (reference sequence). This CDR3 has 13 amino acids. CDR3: CATSQLSYEKLFF. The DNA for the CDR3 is TGTGCCACCAGCCAGTTGAGTTATGAAAAACTGTTTTTT.

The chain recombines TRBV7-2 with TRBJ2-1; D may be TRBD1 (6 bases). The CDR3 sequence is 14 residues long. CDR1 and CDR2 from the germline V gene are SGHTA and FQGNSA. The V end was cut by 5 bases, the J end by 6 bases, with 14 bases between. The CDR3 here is CASSRTSGANEQFF. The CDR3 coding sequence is TGTGCCAGCAGCCGCACTTCAGGGGCCAATGAGCAGTTCTTC.

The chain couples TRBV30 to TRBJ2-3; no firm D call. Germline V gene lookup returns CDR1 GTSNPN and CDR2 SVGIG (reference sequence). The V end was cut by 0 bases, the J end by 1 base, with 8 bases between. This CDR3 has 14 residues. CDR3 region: CAWSVNRGTDTQYF. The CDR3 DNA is TGTGCCTGGAGTGTGAACAGAGGCACAGATACGCAGTATTTT. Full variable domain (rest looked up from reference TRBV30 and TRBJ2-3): SQTIHQWPATLVQPVGSPLSLECTVEGTSNPNLYWYRQAAGRGLQLLFYSVGIGQISSEVPQNLSASRPQDRQFILSSKKLLLSDSGFYLCAWSVNRGTDTQYFGPGTRLTVL.

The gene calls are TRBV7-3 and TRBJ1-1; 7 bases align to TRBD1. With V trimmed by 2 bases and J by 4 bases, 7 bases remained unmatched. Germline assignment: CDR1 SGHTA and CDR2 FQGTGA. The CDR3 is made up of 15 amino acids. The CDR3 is CASSLEGASGTEAFF. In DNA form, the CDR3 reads TGTGCCAGCAGCTTAGAGGGGGCTTCGGGCACTGAAGCTTTCTTT. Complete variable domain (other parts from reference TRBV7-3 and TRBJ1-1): GAGVSQTPSNKVTEKGKYVELRCDPISGHTALYWYRQSLGQGPEFLIYFQGTGAADDSGLPNDRFFAVRPEGSVSTLKIQRTERGDSAVYLCASSLEGASGTEAFFGQGTRLTVV.

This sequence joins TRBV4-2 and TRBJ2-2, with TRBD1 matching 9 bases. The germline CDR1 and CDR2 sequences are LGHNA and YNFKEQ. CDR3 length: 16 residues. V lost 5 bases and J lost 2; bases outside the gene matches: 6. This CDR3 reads CASSTTGQGNTGELFF. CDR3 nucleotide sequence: TGTGCCAGCAGCACGACGGGACAGGGTAACACCGGGGAGCTGTTTTTT.

CDR3 protein: CASSLRLAGGPNTQYF. In DNA, the CDR3 is TGTGCCAGCAGCTTAAGGTTAGCGGGAGGGCCGAATACGCAGTATTTT. This chain joins TRBV11-3 and TRBJ2-3; 11 bases are a match to TRBD2. V lost 2 bases, J lost 7 bases, and 8 bases stayed unmatched. CDR1 and CDR2 (germline): SGHNT, YENEEA. This CDR3 is built from 16 residues.

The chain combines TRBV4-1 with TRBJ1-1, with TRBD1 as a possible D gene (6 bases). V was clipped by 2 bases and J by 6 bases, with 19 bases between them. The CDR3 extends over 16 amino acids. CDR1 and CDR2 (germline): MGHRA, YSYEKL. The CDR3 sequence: CASSQPLRDMVPEAFF. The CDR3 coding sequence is TGCGCCAGCAGCCAACCTCTCCGGGACATGGTCCCTGAAGCTTTCTTT.

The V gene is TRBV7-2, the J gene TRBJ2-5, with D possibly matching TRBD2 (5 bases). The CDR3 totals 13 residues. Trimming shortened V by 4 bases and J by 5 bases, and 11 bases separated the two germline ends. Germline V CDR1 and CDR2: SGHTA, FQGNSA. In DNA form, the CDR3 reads TGTGCCAGCAGCTCTGACTACTCGGAGACCCAGTACTTC. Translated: CASSSDYSETQYF.

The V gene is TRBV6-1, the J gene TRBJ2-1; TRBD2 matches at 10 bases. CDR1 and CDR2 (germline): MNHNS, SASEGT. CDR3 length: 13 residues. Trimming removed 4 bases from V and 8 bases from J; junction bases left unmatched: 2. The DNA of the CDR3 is TGTGCCAGCAGTGTTAGCGGGAGGTATGAGCAGTTCTTC. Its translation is CASSVSGRYEQFF.

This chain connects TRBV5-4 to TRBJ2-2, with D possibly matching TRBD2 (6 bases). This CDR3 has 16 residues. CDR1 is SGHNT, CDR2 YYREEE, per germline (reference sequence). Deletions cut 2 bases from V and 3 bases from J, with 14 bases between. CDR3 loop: CASSLVGGLDTGELFF. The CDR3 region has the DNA TGTGCCAGCAGCTTAGTCGGGGGATTGGACACCGGGGAGCTGTTTTTT.

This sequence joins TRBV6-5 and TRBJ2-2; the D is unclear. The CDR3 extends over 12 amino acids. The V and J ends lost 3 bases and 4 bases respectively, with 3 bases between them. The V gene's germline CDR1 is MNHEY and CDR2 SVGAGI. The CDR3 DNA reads TGTGCCAGCAGTTATCGCACCGGGGAGCTGTTTTTT. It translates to CASSYRTGELFF.

CDR3 in amino acids: CASRYLAGANNEQFF. In nucleotides, the CDR3 is TGCGCCAGCAGGTATTTAGCGGGAGCGAACAATGAGCAGTTCTTC. The chain recombines TRBV5-1 with TRBJ2-1; 9 nucleotides align to TRBD2. The germline V gene has CDR1 SGHRS and CDR2 YFSETQ. The trim removed 5 bases at V and 5 bases at J, leaving 8 bases unmatched. The CDR3 loop spans 15 amino acids.

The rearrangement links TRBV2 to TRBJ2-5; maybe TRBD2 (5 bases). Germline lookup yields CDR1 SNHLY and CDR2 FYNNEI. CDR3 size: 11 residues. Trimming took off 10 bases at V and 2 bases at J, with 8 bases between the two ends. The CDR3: CATTIQETQYF. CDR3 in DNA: TGTGCCACGACTATTCAAGAGACCCAGTACTTC.